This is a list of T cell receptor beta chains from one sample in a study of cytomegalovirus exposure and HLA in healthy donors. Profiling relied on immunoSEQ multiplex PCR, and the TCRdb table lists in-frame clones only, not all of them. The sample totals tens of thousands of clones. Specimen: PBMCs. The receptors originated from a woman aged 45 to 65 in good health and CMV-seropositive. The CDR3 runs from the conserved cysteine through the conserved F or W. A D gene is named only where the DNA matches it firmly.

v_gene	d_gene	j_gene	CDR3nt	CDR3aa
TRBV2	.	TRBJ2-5	TGTGCCAGCAGTGAAGGGACAAGCTTGCAAGAGACCCAGTACTTC	CASSEGTSLQETQYF
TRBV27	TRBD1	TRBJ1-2	TGTGCCAGCAGTCCACAGGGACAGTCCTACACCTTC	CASSPQGQSYTF
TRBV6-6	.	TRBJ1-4	TGTGCCAGCATTGACACAGGTGAAAAACTGTTTTTT	CASIDTGEKLFF
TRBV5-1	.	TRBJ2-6	TGCGCCAGCAGCCCCGACACTGCCTACCTCTCTGGGGCCAACGTCCTGACTTTC	CASSPDTAYLSGANVLTF
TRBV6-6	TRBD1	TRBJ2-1	TGTGCCAGCAGCCTGACAGGGGGATCCTACAATGAGCAGTTCTTC	CASSLTGGSYNEQFF
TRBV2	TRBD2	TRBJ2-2	TGTGCCAGTAAGCGGGGGGCCGACACCGGGGAGCTGTTTTTT	CASKRGADTGELFF
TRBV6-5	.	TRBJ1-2	TGTGCCAGCAGTTACAGCGGACAGCGGAGGTCGGGCTACACCTTC	CASSYSGQRRSGYTF
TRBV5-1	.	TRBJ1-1	TGCGCCAGCAGCTTGGCCGGGGGGTCGGACACTGAAGCTTTCTTT	CASSLAGGSDTEAFF
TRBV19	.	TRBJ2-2	TGTGCCAGTAGTATAGGGCCCCCCGGGGAGCTGTTTTTT	CASSIGPPGELFF
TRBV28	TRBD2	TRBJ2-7	TGTGCCAGCAGTTTGATTAGCGGGAGGCTGTACGAGCAGTACTTC	CASSLISGRLYEQYF
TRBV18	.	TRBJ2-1	TGTGCCAGCTCACAACAGGCCTATTCCTACAATGAGCAGTTCTTC	CASSQQAYSYNEQFF
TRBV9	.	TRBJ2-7	TGTGCCAGCAGCGTTTCAGGAAATACCCAATTTGAGCAGTACTTC	CASSVSGNTQFEQYF
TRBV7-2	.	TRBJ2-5	TGTGCCAGCTCCCAGAGGGTGGGGCAAGAGACCCAGTACTTC	CASSQRVGQETQYF
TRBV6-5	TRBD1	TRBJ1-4	TGTGCCAGCAGGAAGGGACAGCGTAATGAAAAACTGTTTTTT	CASRKGQRNEKLFF
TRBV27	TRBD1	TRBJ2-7	TGTGCCAGCAGTCCCCGGGACAGGTACGAGCAGTACTTC	CASSPRDRYEQYF
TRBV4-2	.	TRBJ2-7	TGTGCCAGCAGCCAAGAAGCGACAGGAAGCTCCTACGAGCAGTACTTC	CASSQEATGSSYEQYF
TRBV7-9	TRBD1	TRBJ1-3	TGTGCCAGCAGCCCACAGGGGAACACCATATATTTT	CASSPQGNTIYF
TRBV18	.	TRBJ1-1	TGTGCCAGCTCACCCTACCTGAACACTGAAGCTTTCTTT	CASSPYLNTEAFF
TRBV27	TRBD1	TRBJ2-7	TGTGCCAGCAGTTTATGGACAGGCTACGAGCAGTACTTC	CASSLWTGYEQYF
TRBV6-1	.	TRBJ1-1	TGTGCCAGCAGTGTCGGCGTCCGGGTCACTGAAGCTTTCTTT	CASSVGVRVTEAFF
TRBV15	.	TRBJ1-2	TGTGCCACCAGCAGTCTCAGGGTTGGCTACACCTTC	CATSSLRVGYTF